This TCR beta chain was documented in a study of shared clonotypes between healthy human individuals. Germline-derived CDR1 and CDR2 are LNHDA and SQIVND (reference sequence). This CDR3 has 16 residues. Trimming cost V 5 bases and J 0 bases; bases outside gene matches: 8. TCRdb keeps only in-frame clones here, not all; method: immunoSEQ multiplex PCR. Here the sample spans some 1 million clones, about 70% being singletons. The sequenced sample was memory CD4+ T cells sorted from blood. Documented subset: CD45RA-negative fraction. The rearrangement uses TRBV19 and TRBJ2-7, with 9 bases that match TRBD1. The clonotype was recovered from a man between 18 and 35 years old in good health. Written as DNA, the CDR3 is TGTGCCAGTAGTTCCGGACAGGGGTTAGTCTCCTACGAGCAGTACTTC. It specifies CASSSGQGLVSYEQYF. Filled out from reference TRBV19 and TRBJ2-7, the complete variable domain reads DGGITQSPKYLFRKEGQNVTLSCEQNLNHDAMYWYRQDPGQGLRLIYYSQIVNDFQKGDIAEGYSVSREKKESFPLTVTSAQKNPTAFYLCASSSGQGLVSYEQYFGPGTRLTVT.